This is a list of T cell receptor beta chains from one sample in a study of T cells expressing NK-cell markers. TCRdb processed the 5' RACE reads again and assigns one entry to each CDR3 protein, with no DNA. In all, the sample yields under 500,000 distinct CDR3 sequences. Material: blood T cells: a sorted CD56 or NKG2C T cell subset, CD4+ or CD8+ T cells, or bulk PBMC T cells (not recorded which). The receptor source for this set is a woman between 18 and 69 years old in good health. CDR3s include the opening cysteine and the closing phenylalanine or tryptophan.

V gene,J gene,CDR3 protein
TRBV12-3/TRBV12-4,TRBJ1-1,CASSFGQTVNTEAFF
TRBV12-3/TRBV12-4,TRBJ1-4,CASSFSGGLDEKLFF
TRBV12-3/TRBV12-4,TRBJ2-7,CASSLAGSYEQYF
TRBV30,TRBJ1-1,CAWSGQQLTEAFF
TRBV5-1,TRBJ2-5,CASSLWRASGSSETQYF
TRBV6-2/TRBV6-3,TRBJ2-1,CASRRPLAGSYNEQFF
TRBV10-3,TRBJ1-1,CAIRGTAMGSTEAFF
TRBV20-1,TRBJ2-7,CSASQPSYEQYF
TRBV20-1,TRBJ2-5,CSAPLGVQETQYF
TRBV4-1,TRBJ2-1,CASGLGGGNEQFF
TRBV7-6,TRBJ2-1,CASSSALAESYNEQFF